This TCR beta chain was documented in a study of blood T cells in healthy people across ages. Study-wide findings and caveats: Comparison with aged donors showed that long-lived donors had more naive CD4+ cells and higher diversity.

Alongside a J-beta primer mix, a sample-barcoded 5' primer served in a second PCR lasting about 7 to 12 cycles. Per-sample output comprised a minimum of 3 million paired-end reads containing CDR3. MiXCR, applied by TCRdb to the 5' RACE reads, yields one record per CDR3 protein. This table has about 1,500,000 distinct CDR3 sequences, about 28% appearing once. The sample providers were healthy Caucasian people from Russia, aged about 6 to 90. The germline gives CDR1 GTSNPN, CDR2 SVGIG (reference sequence). The CDR3 runs to 16 residues. V lost 0 bases, J lost 7 bases, and 11 bases stayed unmatched. In the case of this clonotype: No antigen is known for it.

Input material: blood. The source is a woman younger than 45 in good health. This chain uses TRBV30 with TRBJ2-1; TRBD1 agrees at 8 bases. The chain's CDR3 is CAWSVPRDRKVNEQFF. In DNA, the CDR3 is TGTGCCTGGAGTGTACCGAGGGACAGGAAGGTTAATGAGCAGTTCTTC.